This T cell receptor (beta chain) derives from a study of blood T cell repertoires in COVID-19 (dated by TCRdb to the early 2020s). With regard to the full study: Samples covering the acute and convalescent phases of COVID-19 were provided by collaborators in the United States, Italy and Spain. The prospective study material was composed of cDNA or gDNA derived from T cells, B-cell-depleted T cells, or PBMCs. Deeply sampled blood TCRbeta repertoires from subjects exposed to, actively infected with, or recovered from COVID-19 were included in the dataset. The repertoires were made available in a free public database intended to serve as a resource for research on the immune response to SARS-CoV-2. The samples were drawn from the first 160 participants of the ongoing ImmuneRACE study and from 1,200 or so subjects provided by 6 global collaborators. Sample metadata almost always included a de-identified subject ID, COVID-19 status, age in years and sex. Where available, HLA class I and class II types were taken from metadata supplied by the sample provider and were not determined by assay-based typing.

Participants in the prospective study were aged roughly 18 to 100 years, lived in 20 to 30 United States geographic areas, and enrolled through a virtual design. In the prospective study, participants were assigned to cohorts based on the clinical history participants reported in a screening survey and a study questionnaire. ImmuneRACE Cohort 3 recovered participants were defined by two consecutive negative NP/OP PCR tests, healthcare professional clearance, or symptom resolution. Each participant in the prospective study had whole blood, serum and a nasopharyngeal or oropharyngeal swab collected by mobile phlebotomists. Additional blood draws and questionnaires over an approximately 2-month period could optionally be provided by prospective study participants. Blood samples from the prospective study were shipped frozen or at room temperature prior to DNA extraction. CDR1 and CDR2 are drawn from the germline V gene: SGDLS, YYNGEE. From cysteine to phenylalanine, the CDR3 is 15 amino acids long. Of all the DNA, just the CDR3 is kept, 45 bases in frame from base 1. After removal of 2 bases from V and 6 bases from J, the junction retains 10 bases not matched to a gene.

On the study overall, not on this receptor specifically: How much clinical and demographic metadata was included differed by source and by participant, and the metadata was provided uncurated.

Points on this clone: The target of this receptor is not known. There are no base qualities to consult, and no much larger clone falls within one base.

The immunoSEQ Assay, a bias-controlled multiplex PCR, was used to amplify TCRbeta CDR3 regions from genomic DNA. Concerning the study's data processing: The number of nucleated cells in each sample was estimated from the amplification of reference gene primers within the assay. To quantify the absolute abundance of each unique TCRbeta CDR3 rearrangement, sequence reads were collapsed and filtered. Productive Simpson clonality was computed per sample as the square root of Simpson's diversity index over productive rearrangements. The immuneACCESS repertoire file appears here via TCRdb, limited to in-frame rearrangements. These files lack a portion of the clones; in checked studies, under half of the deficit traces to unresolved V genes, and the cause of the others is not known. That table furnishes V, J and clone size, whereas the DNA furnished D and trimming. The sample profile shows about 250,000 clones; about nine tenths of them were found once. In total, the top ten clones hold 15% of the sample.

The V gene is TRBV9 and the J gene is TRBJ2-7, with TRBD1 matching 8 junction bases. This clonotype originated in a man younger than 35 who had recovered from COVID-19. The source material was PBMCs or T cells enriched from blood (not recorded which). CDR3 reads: CASSVGGTGLVEQYF. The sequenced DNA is TGTGCCAGCAGCGTGGGCGGGACAGGATTAGTCGAGCAGTACTTC.